This T cell receptor (beta chain) was documented in a study of response to subunit inactivated influenza vaccine. The table lists this clonotype with many counts. Its cognate antigen is unknown. The V gene's germline CDR1 is SGHRS and CDR2 YFSETQ. This CDR3 comprises 15 residues. J gave up 4 bases and V 1 base, and 2 bases lay outside the gene matches. Overall study results and limits: There was a suggestion from the authors that each seasonal influenza vaccination recruits few new T cells.

Each CDR3 protein gets one entry after TCRdb re-called the RT-PCR reads with MiXCR. The sample yields roughly 630,000 distinct CDR3 sequences, 12% to 15% seen once. The clonotype originates from a man aged 45 to 65 who received an inactivated influenza vaccine. The sequences come from PBMCs from blood, collected around two weeks before vaccination. The genes are TRBV5-1 and TRBJ2-1, with 10 bases fitting TRBD2. The CDR3 DNA reads as TGCGCCAGCAGCTTGCGGACTAGCGGATACAATGAGCAGTTCTTC. Translated, it gives CASSLRTSGYNEQFF.